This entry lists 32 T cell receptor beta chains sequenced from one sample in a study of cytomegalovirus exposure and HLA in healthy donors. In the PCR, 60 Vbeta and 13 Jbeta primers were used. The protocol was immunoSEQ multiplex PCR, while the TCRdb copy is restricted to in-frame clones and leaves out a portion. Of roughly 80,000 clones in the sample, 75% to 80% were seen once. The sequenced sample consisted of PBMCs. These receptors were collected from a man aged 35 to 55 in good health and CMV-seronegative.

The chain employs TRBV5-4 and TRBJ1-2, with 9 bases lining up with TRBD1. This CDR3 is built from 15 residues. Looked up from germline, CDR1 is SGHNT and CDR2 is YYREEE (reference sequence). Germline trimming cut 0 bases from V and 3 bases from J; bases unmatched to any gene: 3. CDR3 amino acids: CASSLVGTGYYGYTF. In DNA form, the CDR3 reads TGTGCCAGCAGCTTGGTGGGGACAGGGTACTATGGCTACACCTTC.

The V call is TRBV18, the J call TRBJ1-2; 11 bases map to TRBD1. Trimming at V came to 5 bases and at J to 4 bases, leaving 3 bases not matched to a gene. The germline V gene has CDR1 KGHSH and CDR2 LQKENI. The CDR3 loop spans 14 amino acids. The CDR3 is CASSWDRGAYGYTF. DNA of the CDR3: TGTGCCAGCTCATGGGACAGGGGGGCCTATGGCTACACCTTC. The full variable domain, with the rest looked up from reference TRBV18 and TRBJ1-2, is NAGVMQNPRHLVRRRGQEARLRCSPMKGHSHVYWYRQLPEEGLKFMVYLQKENIIDESGMPKERFSAEFPKEGPSILRIQQVVRGDSAAYFCASSWDRGAYGYTFGSGTRLTVV.

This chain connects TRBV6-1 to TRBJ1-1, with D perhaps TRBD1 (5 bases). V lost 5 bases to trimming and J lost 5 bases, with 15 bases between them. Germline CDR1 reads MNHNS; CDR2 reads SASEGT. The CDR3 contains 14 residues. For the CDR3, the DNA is TGTGCCAGCAGTCGGAGGGAGAGGGGTACTGAAGCTTTCTTT. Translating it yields CASSRRERGTEAFF.

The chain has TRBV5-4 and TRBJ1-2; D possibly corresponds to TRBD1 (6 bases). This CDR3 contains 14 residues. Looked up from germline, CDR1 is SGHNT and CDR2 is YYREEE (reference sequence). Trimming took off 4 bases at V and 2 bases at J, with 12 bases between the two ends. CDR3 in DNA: TGTGCCAGCAGCATTCCTACAGGGAACTATGGCTACACCTTC. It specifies CASSIPTGNYGYTF.

This CDR3 reads CASIIGVEAFF. The CDR3 coding sequence is TGTGCCAGCATCATAGGAGTTGAAGCTTTCTTT. V and J are TRBV28 and TRBJ1-1; no definite D call. In germline, CDR1 is MDHEN, CDR2 SYDVKM. The ends were cut back, 7 bases at V and 7 bases at J, with 10 bases in the middle. The CDR3 spans 11 residues.

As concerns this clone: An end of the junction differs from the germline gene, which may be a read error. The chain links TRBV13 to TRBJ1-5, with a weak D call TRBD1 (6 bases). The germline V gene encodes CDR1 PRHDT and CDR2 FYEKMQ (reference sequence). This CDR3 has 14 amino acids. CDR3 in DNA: TGTGCCAGCAGCCTAGGACAGAGTAATCAGCCCCAGCATTTT. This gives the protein CASSLGQSNQPQHF. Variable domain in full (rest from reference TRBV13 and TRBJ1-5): AAGVIQSPRHLIKEKRETATLKCYPIPRHDTVYWYQQGPGQDPQFLISFYEKMQSDKGSIPDRFSAQQFSDYHSELNMSSLELGDSALYFCASSLGQSNQPQHFGDGTRLSIL.

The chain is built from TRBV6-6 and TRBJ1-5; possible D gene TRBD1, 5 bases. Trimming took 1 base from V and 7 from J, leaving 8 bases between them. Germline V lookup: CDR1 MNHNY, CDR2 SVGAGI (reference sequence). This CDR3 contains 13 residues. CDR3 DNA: TGTGCCAGCAGTTACTATGGGGGGCAGCCCCAGCATTTT. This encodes CASSYYGGQPQHF.

The CDR3 DNA follows: TGTGCCAGCAGCCTGGGACAGAAAAATGAAAAACTGTTTTTT. Encoded protein: CASSLGQKNEKLFF. This chain links TRBV5-6 with TRBJ1-4; 7 bases fit TRBD1. The V gene's germline CDR1 is SGHDT and CDR2 YYEEEE. V shed 4 bases, J shed 5 bases, and the junction held 5 bases outside the gene matches. CDR3 length: 14 residues. Together with reference TRBV5-6 and TRBJ1-4, the CDR3 gives the full variable domain: DAGVTQSPTHLIKTRGQQVTLRCSPKSGHDTVSWYQQALGQGPQFIFQYYEEEERQRGNFPDRFSGHQFPNYSSELNVNALLLGDSALYLCASSLGQKNEKLFFGSGTQLSVL.

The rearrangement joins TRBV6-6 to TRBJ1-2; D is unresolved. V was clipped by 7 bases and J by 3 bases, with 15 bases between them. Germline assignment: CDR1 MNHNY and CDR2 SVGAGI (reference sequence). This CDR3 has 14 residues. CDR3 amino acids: CASIPEGGYYGYTF. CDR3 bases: TGTGCCAGCATCCCCGAGGGCGGCTACTATGGCTACACCTTC.

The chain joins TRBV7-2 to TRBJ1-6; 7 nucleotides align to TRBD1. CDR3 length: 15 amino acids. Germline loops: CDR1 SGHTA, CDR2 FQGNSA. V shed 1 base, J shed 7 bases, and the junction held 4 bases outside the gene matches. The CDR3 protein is CASSLGDRANSPLHF. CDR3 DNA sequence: TGTGCCAGCAGCTTAGGAGACAGGGCGAATTCACCCCTCCACTTT.

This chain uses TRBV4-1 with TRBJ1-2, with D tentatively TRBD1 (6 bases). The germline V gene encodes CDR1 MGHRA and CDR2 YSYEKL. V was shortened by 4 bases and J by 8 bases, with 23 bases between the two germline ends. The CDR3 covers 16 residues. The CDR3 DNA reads TGCGCCAGCAGCCCTCCATTAGGGGGAAGGGTAAGAGGCTACACCTTC. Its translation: CASSPPLGGRVRGYTF.

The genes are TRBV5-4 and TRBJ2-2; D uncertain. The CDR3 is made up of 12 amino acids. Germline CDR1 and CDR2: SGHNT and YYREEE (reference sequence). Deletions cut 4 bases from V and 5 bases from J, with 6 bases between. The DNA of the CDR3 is TGTGCCAGCAGCACCGCGACCGGGGAGCTGTTTTTT. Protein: CASSTATGELFF.

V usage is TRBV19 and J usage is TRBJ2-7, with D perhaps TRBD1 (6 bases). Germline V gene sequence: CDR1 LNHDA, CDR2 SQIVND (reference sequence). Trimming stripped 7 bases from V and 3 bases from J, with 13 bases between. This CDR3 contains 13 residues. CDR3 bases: TGTGCCAGTAACACAGGGCCCCACTACGAGCAGTACTTC. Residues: CASNTGPHYEQYF.

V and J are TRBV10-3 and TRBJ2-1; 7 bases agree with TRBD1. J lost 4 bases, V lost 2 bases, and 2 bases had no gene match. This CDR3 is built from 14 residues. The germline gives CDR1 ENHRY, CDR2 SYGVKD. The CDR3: CAISEPGQYNEQFF. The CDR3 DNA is TGTGCCATCAGTGAGCCGGGACAGTACAATGAGCAGTTCTTC.

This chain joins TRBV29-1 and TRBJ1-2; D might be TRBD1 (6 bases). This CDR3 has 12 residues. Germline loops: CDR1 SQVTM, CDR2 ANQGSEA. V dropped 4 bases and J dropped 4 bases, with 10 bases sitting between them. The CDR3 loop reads CSVGGQGYGYTF. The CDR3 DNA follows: TGCAGCGTTGGGGGACAAGGCTATGGCTACACCTTC.

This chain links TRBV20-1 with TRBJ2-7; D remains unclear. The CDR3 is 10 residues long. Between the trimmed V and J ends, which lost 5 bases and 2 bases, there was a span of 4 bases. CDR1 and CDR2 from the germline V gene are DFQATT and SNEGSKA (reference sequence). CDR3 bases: TGCAGTGCTCAGACCTACGAGCAGTACTTC. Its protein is CSAQTYEQYF.

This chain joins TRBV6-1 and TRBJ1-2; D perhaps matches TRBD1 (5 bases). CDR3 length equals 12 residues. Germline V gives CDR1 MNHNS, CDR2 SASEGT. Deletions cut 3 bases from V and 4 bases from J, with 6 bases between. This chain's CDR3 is CASSDRAYGYTF. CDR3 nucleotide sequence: TGTGCCAGCAGTGACAGGGCCTATGGCTACACCTTC.

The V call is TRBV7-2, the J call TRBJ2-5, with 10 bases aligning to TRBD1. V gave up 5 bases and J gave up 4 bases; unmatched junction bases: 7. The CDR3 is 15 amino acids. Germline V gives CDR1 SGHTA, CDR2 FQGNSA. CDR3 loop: CASSMDRGWVETQYF. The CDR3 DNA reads TGTGCCAGCAGCATGGACAGGGGGTGGGTAGAGACCCAGTACTTC.

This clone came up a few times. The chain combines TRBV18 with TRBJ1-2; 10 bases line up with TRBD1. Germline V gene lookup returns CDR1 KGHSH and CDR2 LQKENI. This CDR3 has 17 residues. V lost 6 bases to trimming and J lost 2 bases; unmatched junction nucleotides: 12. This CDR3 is CASSPGRDRGRNYGYTF. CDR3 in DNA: TGTGCCAGCTCCCCCGGTCGGGACAGGGGAAGAAACTATGGCTACACCTTC.

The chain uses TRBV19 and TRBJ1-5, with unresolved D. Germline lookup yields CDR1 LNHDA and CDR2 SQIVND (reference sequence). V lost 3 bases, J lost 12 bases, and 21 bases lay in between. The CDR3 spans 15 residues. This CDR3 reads CASSMASGPPARQHF. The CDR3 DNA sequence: TGTGCCAGTAGTATGGCTTCGGGTCCACCCGCGCGCCAGCATTTT.

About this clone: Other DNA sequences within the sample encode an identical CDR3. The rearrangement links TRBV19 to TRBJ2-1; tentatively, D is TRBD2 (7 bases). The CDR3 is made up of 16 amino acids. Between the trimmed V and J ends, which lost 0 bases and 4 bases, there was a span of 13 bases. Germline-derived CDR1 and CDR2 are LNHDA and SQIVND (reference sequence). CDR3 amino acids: CASSIDRGGGYNEQFF. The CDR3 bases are TGTGCCAGTAGTATAGATCGAGGGGGGGGTTACAATGAGCAGTTCTTC.

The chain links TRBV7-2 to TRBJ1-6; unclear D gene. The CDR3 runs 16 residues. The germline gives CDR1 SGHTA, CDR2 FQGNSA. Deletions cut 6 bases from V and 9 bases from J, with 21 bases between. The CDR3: CASRHARGLMGSPLHF. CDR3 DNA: TGTGCCAGCAGACACGCCCGGGGTCTAATGGGTTCACCCCTCCACTTT.

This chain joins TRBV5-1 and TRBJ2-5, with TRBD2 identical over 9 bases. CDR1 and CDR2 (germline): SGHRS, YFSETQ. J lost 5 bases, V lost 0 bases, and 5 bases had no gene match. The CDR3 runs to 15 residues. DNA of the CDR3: TGCGCCAGCAGCTTGGCGGTAGCGGGGGTGGAGACCCAGTACTTC. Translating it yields CASSLAVAGVETQYF. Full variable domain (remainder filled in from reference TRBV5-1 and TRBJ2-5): KAGVTQTPRYLIKTRGQQVTLSCSPISGHRSVSWYQQTPGQGLQFLFEYFSETQRNKGNFPGRFSGRQFSNSRSEMNVSTLELGDSALYLCASSLAVAGVETQYFGPGTRLLVL.

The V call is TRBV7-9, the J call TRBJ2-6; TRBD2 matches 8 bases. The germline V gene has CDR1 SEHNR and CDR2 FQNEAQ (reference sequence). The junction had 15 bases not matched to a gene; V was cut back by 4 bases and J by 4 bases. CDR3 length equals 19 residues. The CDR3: CASSSLSGGHLWGANVLTF. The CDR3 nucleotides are TGTGCCAGCAGCTCCCTCAGCGGGGGCCACTTATGGGGGGCCAACGTCCTGACTTTC.

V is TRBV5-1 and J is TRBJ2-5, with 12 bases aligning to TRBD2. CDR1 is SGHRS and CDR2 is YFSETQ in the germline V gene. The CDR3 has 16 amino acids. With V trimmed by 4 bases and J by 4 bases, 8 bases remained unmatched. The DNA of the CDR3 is TGCGCCAGCAGCCTCCCCCTAGCGGGGGGGCTAGAGACCCAGTACTTC. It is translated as CASSLPLAGGLETQYF.

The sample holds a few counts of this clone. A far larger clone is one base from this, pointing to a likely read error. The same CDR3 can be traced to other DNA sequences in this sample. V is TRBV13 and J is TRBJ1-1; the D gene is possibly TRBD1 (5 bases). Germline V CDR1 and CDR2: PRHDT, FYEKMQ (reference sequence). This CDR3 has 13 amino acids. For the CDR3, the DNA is TGCGCCAGCAGCTTAGGCCAGGGCACTGAAGCTTTCTTT. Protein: CASSLGQGTEAFF.

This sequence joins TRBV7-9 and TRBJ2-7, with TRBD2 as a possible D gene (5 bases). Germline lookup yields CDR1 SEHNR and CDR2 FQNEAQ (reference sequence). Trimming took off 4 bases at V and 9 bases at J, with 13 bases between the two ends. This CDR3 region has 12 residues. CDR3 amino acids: CASSYLEGGQYF. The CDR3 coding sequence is TGTGCCAGCAGCTACCTGGAAGGAGGGCAGTACTTC.

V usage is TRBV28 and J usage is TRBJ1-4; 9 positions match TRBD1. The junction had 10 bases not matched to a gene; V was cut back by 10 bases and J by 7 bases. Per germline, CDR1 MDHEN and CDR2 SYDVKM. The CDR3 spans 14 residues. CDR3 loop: CATAGGTGLEKLFF. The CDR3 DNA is TGTGCCACCGCTGGTGGGACAGGGCTTGAAAAACTGTTTTTT.

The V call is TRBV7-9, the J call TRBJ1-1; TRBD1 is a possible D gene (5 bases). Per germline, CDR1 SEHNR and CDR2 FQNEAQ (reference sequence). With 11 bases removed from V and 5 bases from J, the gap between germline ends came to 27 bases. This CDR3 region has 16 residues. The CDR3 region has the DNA TGTGCCGGACTGACCACCCTAGGGAGGGGAGGGACTGAAGCTTTCTTT. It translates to CAGLTTLGRGGTEAFF.

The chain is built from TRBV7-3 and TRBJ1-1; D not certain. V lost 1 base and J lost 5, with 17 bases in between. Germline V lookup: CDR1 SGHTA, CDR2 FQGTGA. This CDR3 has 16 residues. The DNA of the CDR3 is TGTGCCAGCAGCTTAATAGGCTCCTCGGGAGCAACTGAAGCTTTCTTT. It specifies CASSLIGSSGATEAFF.

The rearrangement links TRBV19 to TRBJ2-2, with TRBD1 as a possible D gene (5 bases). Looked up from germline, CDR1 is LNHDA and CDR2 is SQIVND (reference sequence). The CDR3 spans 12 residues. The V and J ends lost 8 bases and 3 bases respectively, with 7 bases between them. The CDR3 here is CASARDTGELFF. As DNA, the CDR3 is TGTGCCAGTGCCAGGGACACCGGGGAGCTGTTTTTT.

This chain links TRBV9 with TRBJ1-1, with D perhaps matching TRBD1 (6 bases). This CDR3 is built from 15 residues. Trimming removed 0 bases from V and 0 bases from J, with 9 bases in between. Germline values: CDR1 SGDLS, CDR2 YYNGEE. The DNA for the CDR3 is TGTGCCAGCAGCGTAGGGAACAGGGTGAACACTGAAGCTTTCTTT. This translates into CASSVGNRVNTEAFF.